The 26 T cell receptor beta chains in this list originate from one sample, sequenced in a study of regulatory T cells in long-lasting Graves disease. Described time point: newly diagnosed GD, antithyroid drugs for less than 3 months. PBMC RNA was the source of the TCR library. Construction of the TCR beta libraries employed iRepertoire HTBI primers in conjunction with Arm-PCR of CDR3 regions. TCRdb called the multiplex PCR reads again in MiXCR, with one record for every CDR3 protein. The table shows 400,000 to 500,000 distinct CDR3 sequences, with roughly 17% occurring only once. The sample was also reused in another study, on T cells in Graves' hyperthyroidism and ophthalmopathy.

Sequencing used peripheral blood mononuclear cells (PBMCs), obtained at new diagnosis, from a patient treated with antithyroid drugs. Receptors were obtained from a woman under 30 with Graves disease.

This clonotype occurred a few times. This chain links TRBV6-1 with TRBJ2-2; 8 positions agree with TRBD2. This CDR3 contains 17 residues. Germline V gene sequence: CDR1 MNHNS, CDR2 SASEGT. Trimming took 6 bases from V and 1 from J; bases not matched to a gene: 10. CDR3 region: CASSSSGPFMNTGELFF. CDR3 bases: TGTGCCAGCAGCTCTAGCGGGCCATTTATGAACACCGGGGAGCTGTTTTTT.

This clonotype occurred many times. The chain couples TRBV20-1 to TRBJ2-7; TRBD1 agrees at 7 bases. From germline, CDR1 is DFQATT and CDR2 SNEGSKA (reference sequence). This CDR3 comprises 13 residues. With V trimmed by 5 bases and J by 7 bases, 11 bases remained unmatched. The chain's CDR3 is CSASRDSVREQYF. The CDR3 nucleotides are TGCAGTGCTTCCCGGGACAGTGTACGGGAGCAGTACTTC.

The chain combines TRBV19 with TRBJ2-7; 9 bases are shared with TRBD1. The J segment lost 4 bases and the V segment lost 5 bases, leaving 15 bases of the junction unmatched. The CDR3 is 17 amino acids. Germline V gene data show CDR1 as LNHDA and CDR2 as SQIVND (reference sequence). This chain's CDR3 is CASSPKPPGQGIYEQYF. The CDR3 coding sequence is TGTGCCAGTAGTCCGAAACCCCCGGGACAGGGAATTTACGAGCAGTACTTC.

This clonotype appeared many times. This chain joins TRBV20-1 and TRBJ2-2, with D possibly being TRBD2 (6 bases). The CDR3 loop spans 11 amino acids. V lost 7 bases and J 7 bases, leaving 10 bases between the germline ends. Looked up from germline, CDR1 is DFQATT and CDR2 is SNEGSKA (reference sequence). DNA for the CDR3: TGCAGTGGTCTAGCGAACGGGGAGCTGTTTTTT. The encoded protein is CSGLANGELFF.

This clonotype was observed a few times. CDR3 in amino acids: CASSRLSTGKNTEAFF. In DNA, the CDR3 is TGTGCCAGTAGTAGACTCTCGACAGGGAAGAACACTGAAGCTTTCTTT. The chain is built from TRBV19 and TRBJ1-1; TRBD1 aligns across 7 bases. Trimming removed 4 bases from V and 1 base from J; junction bases left unmatched: 9. The CDR3 sequence is 16 residues long. The germline V gene encodes CDR1 LNHDA and CDR2 SQIVND (reference sequence). The full variable domain, in which reference TRBV19 and TRBJ1-1 provide the parts outside the CDR3, is DGGITQSPKYLFRKEGQNVTLSCEQNLNHDAMYWYRQDPGQGLRLIYYSQIVNDFQKGDIAEGYSVSREKKESFPLTVTSAQKNPTAFYLCASSRLSTGKNTEAFFGQGTRLTVV.

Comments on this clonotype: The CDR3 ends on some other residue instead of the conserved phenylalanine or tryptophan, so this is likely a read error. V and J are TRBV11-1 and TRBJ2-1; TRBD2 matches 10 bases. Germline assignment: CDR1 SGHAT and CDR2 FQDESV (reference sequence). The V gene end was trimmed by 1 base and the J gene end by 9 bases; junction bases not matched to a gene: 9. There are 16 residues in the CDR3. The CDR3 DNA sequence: TGTGCCAGCAGCTTAGGGGCTAGCGGGAGTGTCGGTGAGCAGTTCTCC. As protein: CASSLGASGSVGEQFS.

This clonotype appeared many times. The CDR3 region is CASSFRTGRSYTF. DNA of the CDR3: TGTGCCAGCAGCTTTCGGACAGGGAGAAGCTACACCTTC. The rearrangement links TRBV11-2 to TRBJ1-2; 8 bases map to TRBD1. The CDR3 covers 13 residues. Losses at the gene ends were 3 bases for V and 9 bases for J; bases not matched to a gene: 6. Germline CDR1 is SGHAT and CDR2 is FQNNGV. Drawing the rest from reference TRBV11-2 and TRBJ1-2, the complete variable domain is EAGVAQSPRYKIIEKRQSVAFWCNPISGHATLYWYQQILGQGPKLLIQFQNNGVVDDSQLPKDRFSAERLKGVDSTLKIQPAKLEDSAVYLCASSFRTGRSYTFGSGTRLTVV.

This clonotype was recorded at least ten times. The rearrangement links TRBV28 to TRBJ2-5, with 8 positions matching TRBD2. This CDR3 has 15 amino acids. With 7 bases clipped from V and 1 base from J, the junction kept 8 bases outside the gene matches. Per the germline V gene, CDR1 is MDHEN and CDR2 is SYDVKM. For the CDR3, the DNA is TGTGCCAGCAATGGTCCTAGCGGGCCCCAAGAGACCCAGTACTTC. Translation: CASNGPSGPQETQYF.

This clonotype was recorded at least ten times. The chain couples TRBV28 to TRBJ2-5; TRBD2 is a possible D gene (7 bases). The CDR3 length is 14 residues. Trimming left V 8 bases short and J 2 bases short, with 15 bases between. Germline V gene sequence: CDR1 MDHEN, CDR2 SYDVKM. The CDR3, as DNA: TGTGCCAGCCGGGGGGCCCGGGATCAAGAGACCCAGTACTTC. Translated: CASRGARDQETQYF. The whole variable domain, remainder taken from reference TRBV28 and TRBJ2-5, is DVKVTQSSRYLVKRTGEKVFLECVQDMDHENMFWYRQDPGLGLRLIYFSYDVKMKEKGDIPEGYSVSREKKERFSLILESASTNQTSMYLCASRGARDQETQYFGPGTRLLVL.

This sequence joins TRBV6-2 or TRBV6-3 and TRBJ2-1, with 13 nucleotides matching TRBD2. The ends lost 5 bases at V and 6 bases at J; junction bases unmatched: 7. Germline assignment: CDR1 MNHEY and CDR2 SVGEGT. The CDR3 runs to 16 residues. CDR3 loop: CASSGLAGAGRNEQFF. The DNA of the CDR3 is TGTGCCAGCAGTGGACTAGCGGGAGCCGGGCGCAATGAGCAGTTCTTC.

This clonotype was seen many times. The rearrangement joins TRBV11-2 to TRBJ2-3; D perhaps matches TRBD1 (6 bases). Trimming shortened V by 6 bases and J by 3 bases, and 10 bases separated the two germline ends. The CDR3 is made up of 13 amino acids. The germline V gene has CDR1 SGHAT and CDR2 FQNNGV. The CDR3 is CASRIQGTDTQYF. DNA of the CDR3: TGTGCCAGCAGAATACAGGGTACAGATACGCAGTATTTT.

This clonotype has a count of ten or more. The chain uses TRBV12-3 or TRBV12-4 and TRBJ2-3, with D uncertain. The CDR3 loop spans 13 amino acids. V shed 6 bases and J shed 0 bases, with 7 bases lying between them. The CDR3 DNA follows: TGTGCCAGCAGGCACGGGAGCACAGATACGCAGTATTTT. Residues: CASRHGSTDTQYF.

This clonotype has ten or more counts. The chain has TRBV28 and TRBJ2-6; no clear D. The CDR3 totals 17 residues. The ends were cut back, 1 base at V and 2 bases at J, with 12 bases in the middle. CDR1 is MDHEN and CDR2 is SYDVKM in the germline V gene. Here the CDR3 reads CASSLFRPGAGANVLTF. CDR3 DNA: TGTGCCAGCAGTTTATTCAGACCCGGAGCTGGGGCCAACGTCCTGACTTTC.

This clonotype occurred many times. CDR3 region: CSARSLGEQYF. For the CDR3, the DNA is TGCAGTGCTAGATCCCTCGGGGAGCAGTACTTC. The chain has TRBV20-1 and TRBJ2-7; D remains unclear. V dropped 2 bases and J dropped 7 bases, with 9 bases sitting between them. Germline loops: CDR1 DFQATT, CDR2 SNEGSKA (reference sequence). The CDR3 has 11 residues.

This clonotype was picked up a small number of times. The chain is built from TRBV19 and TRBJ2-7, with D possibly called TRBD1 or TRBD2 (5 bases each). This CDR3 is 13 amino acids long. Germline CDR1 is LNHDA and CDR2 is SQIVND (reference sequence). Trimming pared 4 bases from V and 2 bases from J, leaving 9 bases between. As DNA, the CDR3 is TGTGCCAGTAGTAGGGACGGAGCCTACGAGCAGTACTTC. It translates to CASSRDGAYEQYF.

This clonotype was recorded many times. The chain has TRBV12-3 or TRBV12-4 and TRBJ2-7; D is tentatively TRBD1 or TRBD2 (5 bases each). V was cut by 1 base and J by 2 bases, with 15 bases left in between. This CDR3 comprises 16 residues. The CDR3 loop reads CASSLDGGLGPYEQYF. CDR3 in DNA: TGTGCCAGCAGTTTAGATGGGGGTTTGGGACCCTACGAGCAGTACTTC.

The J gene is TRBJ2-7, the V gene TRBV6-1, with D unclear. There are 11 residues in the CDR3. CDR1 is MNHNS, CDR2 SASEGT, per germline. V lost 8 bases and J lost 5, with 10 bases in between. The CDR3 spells CASAAYDEQYF. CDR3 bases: TGTGCCAGCGCGGCGTACGACGAGCAGTACTTC.

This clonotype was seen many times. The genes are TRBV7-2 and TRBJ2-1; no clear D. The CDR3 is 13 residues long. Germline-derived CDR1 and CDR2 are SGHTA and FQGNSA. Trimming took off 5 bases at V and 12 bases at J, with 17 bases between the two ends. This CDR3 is CASSPDLASGQFF. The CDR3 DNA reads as TGTGCCAGCAGCCCAGACCTGGCCTCAGGGCAGTTCTTC.

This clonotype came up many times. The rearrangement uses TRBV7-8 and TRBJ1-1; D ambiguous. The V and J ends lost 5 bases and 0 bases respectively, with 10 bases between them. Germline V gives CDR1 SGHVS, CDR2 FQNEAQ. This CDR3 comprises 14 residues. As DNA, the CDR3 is TGTGCCAGCAGCCCCTCAACGGTGAACACTGAAGCTTTCTTT. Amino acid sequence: CASSPSTVNTEAFF.

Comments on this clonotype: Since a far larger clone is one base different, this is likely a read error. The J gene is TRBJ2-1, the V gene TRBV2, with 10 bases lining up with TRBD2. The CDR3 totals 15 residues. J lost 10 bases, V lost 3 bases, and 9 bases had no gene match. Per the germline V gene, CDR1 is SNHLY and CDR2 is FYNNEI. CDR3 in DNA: TGTGCCAGCAGTGATGTAGCGGGAGGACACTACGAGCAGTTCTTC. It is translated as CASSDVAGGHYEQFF.

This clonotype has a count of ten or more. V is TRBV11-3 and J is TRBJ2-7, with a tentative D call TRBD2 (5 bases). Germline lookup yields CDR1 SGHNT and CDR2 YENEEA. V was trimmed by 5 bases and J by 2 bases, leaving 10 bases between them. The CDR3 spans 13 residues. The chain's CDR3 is CASSRAGAYEQYF. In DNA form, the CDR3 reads TGTGCCAGCAGCCGGGCCGGGGCCTACGAGCAGTACTTC.

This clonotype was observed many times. In nucleotides, the CDR3 is TGTGCCAGCAGCGGAGACAGGGGGCGCCTGTCTGGGGCCAACGTCCTGACTTTC. It encodes CASSGDRGRLSGANVLTF. The gene calls are TRBV28 and TRBJ2-6; 10 bases map to TRBD1. V trimming: 6 bases; J trimming: 1 base; junction bases outside the gene matches: 9. CDR1 and CDR2 from the germline V gene are MDHEN and SYDVKM. CDR3 size: 18 residues.

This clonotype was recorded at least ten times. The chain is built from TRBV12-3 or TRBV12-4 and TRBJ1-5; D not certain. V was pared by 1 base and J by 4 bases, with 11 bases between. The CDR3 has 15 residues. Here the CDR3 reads CASSLVSPSNQPQHF. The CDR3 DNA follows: TGTGCCAGCAGTTTAGTGAGCCCCTCAAATCAGCCCCAGCATTTT.

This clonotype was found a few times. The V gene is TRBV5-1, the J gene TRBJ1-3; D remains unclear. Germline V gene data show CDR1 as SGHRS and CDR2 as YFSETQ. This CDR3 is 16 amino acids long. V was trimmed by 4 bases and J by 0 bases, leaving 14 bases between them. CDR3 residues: CASSPGGLSSGNTIYF. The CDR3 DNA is TGCGCCAGCAGCCCAGGAGGACTGAGCTCTGGAAACACCATATATTTT. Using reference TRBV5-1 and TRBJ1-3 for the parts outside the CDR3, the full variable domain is KAGVTQTPRYLIKTRGQQVTLSCSPISGHRSVSWYQQTPGQGLQFLFEYFSETQRNKGNFPGRFSGRQFSNSRSEMNVSTLELGDSALYLCASSPGGLSSGNTIYFGEGSWLTVV.

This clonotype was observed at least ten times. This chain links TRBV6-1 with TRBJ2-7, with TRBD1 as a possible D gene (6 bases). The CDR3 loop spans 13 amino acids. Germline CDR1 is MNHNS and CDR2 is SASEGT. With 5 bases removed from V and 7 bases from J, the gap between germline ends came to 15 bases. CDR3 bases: TGTGCCAGCAGTACCCCACAGGGTCCAGAGCAGTACTTC. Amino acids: CASSTPQGPEQYF.

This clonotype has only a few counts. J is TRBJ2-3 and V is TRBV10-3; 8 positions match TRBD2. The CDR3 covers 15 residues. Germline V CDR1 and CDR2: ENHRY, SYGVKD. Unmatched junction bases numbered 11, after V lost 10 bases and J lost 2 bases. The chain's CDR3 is CATSLAGGLTDTQYF. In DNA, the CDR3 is TGTGCCACCTCTTTGGCGGGAGGTCTCACAGATACGCAGTATTTT.